This T cell receptor (beta chain) was identified in a study of technical replicates of blood from several donors. Some clones are missing from TCRdb's copy, which holds only in-frame ones; the method was immunoSEQ multiplex PCR. The sample contains 70,000 to 85,000 clones, approximately 97% of which appear only once. Germline-derived CDR1 and CDR2 are MDHEN and SYDVKM. Trimming removed 5 bases from V and 0 bases from J, with 13 bases in between. The CDR3 loop spans 16 amino acids. This clonotype was sampled from a human donor in good health. V and J are TRBV28 and TRBJ1-4; no firm D call. Specimen: T cells isolated from PBMCs. The CDR3 spells CASSDPRQATNEKLFF. Written as DNA, the CDR3 is TGTGCCAGCAGTGACCCACGGCAGGCAACTAATGAAAAACTGTTTTTT.